This entry is about one T cell receptor beta chain. Antigen specificity is unknown. The data were obtained in a study of somatic mutations in cytotoxic T cells in rheumatoid arthritis. Study information: Using a FACSAria II or Sony SH800, a portion of the V beta antibody-stained T-cell populations were flow-sorted at nearly 100% purity, and among those populations were V beta1+ cells that were then sequenced for TCRB.

Sequencing was performed with immunoSEQ multiplex PCR; in TCRdb, only in-frame clones are kept and a portion is missing. The table records fewer than 20,000 clones, approximately 80% of them present only once. Trimming stripped 5 bases from V and 8 bases from J, with 12 bases between. The CDR3 consists of 12 residues. Looked up from germline, CDR1 is KGHSH and CDR2 is LQKENI. Points from the study as a whole: Patients with rheumatoid arthritis, but not healthy controls, had CD8+ clonality that increased with age. There were about an eighth of the roughly 65 patients in whom the largest CD8+ clone exceeded 20% of CD8+ cells.

The chain carries TRBV18 and TRBJ1-1; D is perhaps TRBD1 (5 bases). The sample taken for sequencing was CD8+ T cells sorted from blood. The source is an adult with rheumatoid arthritis. CDR3 DNA: TGTGCCAGCTCATCAGACAGAGCAGAAGCTTTCTTT. This sequence encodes CASSSDRAEAFF.